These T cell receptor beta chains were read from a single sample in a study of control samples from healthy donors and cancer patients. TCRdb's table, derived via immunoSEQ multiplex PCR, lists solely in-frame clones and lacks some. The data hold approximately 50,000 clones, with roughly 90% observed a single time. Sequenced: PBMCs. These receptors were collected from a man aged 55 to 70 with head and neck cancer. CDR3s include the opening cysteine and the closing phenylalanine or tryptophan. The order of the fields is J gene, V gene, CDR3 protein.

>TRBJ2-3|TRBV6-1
CASSEGTSGSGGDTQYF
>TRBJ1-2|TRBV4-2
CASSQDPDYGYTF
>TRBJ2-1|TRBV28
CASSFDMESGGQFF
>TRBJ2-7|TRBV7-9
CASSQLEDLLPQQYF
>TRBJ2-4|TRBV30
CAWSPLILAKNIQYF
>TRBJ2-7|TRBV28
CASSLYLDSGNAYEQYF
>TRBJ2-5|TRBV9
CASSVGLAEETQYF
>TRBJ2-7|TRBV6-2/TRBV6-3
CASSYSDYAGGEQYF
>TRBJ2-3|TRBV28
CASSTEIKGASSTDTQYF
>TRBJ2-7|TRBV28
CASSSSTLLGYEQYF
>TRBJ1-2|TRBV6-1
CASSESAGRGYGYTF
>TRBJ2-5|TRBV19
CASGGALQETQYF
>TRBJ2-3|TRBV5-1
CASTGNPRLAGSTDTQYF
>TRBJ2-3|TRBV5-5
CASSALGGTTDTQYF
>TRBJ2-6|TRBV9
CASSLWGSGANVLTF
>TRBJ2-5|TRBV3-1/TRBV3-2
CASSQDPSGGLETQYF
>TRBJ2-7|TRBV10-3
CAISESSGGRYEQYF
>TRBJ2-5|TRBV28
CASSLALLGGRSQETQYF
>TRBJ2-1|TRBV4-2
CASSQEAQNYNEQFF
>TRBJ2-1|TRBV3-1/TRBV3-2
CASSQGWDNEQFF
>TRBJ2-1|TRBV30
CAWRLKSSYNEQFF
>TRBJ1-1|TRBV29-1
CSVEYPGQGATEAFF
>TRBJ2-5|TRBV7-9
CASSLTSTGRAETQYF
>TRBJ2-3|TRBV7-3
CASSRTSSFTDTQYF
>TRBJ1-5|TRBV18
CASSPRGSYSNQPQHF
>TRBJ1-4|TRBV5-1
CASSLIGTNEKLFF
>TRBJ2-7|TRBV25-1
CASSVAGGGSYEQYF
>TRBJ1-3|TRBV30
CAWSVLGFGGNTIYF
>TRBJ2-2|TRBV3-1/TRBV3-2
CASRLGTSSGELFF
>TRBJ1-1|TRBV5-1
CASSLGGWRTEAFF
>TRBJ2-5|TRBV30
CAFTPGLQETQYF
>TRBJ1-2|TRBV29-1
CSVGGAAYGYTF
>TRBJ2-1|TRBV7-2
CASSLYFDPYNEQFF
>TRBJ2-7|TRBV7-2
CASSFDGTVYEQYF
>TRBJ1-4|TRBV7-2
CASSPNPTGMNEKLFF
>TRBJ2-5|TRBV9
CASSAGFAGTQYF
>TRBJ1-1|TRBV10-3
CAIRSNTEAFF
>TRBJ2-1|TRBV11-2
CASSLAGQIQFF
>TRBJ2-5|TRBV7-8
CASSLEVGSGETQYF
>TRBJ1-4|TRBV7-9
CASMKDRGHFNEKLFF
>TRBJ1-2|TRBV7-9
CASSLAYTDRNYGYTF
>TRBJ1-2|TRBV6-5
CASGGDSQVGGYTF
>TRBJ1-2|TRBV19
CASSDGSYGYTF